This TCR beta chain is from a study of T cell responses to AZD1222 COVID-19 vaccine. Study-level findings and limits: Clonal diversity may have been underestimated, and the donors were mostly white British, with more females than males. Repertoires were sampled only after the peak T cell response.

As to this clone: Its antigen is not known.

Some clones are missing from TCRdb's copy, which holds only in-frame ones; the method was immunoSEQ multiplex PCR. The sample has 120,000 to 150,000 clones; more than 85% are singletons. Analyses pooled second doses at about 4 or about 12 weeks. Sequences were derived from peripheral blood, sampled 28 days after the second AZD1222 dose. This clonotype originated in an adult who received the AZD1222 COVID-19 vaccine.

CDR3 sequence reads: CASSQDRDKSAEAFF. The CDR3 DNA sequence: TGCGCCAGCAGCCAAGATAGGGACAAATCGGCTGAAGCTTTCTTT. This sequence joins TRBV4-1 and TRBJ1-1; a possible D gene is TRBD1 (6 bases). The V end was cut by 0 bases, the J end by 6 bases, with 14 bases between. CDR1 is MGHRA and CDR2 is YSYEKL in the germline V gene. The CDR3 runs 15 residues.